These T cell receptor beta chains were read from a single sample in a study of blood T cell repertoires in COVID-19. Some clones are missing from TCRdb's copy, which holds only in-frame ones; the method was immunoSEQ multiplex PCR. The repertoire holds 200,000 to 250,000 clones, with approximately 80% as singletons. The specimen was peripheral blood. These receptors all stem from an elderly man with acute or convalescent COVID-19. Each CDR3 is given with its conserved first and last residue. Fields, in order: V gene, clone size, D gene, J gene, CDR3 DNA, CDR3 protein. The D gene is left open where the match is weak. Not all rows give a size; the values are once, few, many and, for expanded clones, a class.

v_gene: TRBV10-3
abundance: once
d_gene: NA
j_gene: TRBJ1-2
CDR3nt: TGTGCCATCAGTGAGTCTTGGGACATCGACTATGGCTACACCTTC
CDR3aa: CAISESWDIDYGYTF

v_gene: TRBV3-1/TRBV3-2
abundance: NA
d_gene: TRBD1
j_gene: TRBJ2-7
CDR3nt: TGTGCCAGCAGCCCACCCAGGGGGCACTACGAGCAGTACTTC
CDR3aa: CASSPPRGHYEQYF

v_gene: TRBV2
abundance: NA
d_gene: TRBD1
j_gene: TRBJ1-5
CDR3nt: TGTGCCAGCAGTCCCCGCTCAGACAGGGGGGATCAGCCCCAGCATTTT
CDR3aa: CASSPRSDRGDQPQHF

v_gene: TRBV30
abundance: NA
d_gene: TRBD1
j_gene: TRBJ2-1
CDR3nt: TGTGCCTGGTTACACAGGGGGCGTTTCTCCTACAATGAGCAGTTCTTC
CDR3aa: CAWLHRGRFSYNEQFF

v_gene: TRBV5-1
abundance: NA
d_gene: TRBD2
j_gene: TRBJ2-2
CDR3nt: TGCGCCAGCAGCTTGGCCACGGGAGGGCCGGGGACCGGGGAGCTGTTTTTT
CDR3aa: CASSLATGGPGTGELFF

v_gene: TRBV21-1
abundance: once
d_gene: NA
j_gene: TRBJ2-3
CDR3nt: TGTGCCGTTAAGGAAGCGGGGGGGCCTAATTCCGGCACAGATACGCAGTATTTT
CDR3aa: CAVKEAGGPNSGTDTQYF

v_gene: TRBV6-5
abundance: NA
d_gene: TRBD1
j_gene: TRBJ1-1
CDR3nt: TGTGCCAGCAGTCCGACAGGGGGTCGGCGCGCTGAAGCTTTCTTT
CDR3aa: CASSPTGGRRAEAFF

v_gene: TRBV28
abundance: NA
d_gene: TRBD1
j_gene: TRBJ2-7
CDR3nt: TGTGCCAGCACTCCGACAGGGTGGCTAGAGCAGTACTTC
CDR3aa: CASTPTGWLEQYF

v_gene: TRBV5-1
abundance: once
d_gene: NA
j_gene: TRBJ2-5
CDR3nt: TGCGCCAGCATCCCCTTCCCGGGACACAGCCAAGAGACCCAGTACTTC
CDR3aa: CASIPFPGHSQETQYF

v_gene: TRBV18
abundance: NA
d_gene: TRBD1
j_gene: TRBJ2-3
CDR3nt: TGTGCCAGCTCACCCACGAGGAATCGACAGGGTGCCATTTATTTAGATACGCAGTATTTT
CDR3aa: CASSPTRNRQGAIYLDTQYF